Listed here are 25 T cell receptor beta chains from one sample, sequenced in a study of T cell responses to AZD1222 COVID-19 vaccine. The data were produced by immunoSEQ multiplex PCR, yet TCRdb's version contains in-frame clones alone and is incomplete. This sample has roughly 180,000 clones, with 90% to 95% found just once. This specimen was peripheral blood, taken on day 0 of AZD1222 vaccination. Every receptor here comes from an adult in good health.

In this sample, this clone turned up once. The chain uses TRBV4-2 and TRBJ1-2; no firm D call. In germline, CDR1 is LGHNA, CDR2 YNFKEQ. The CDR3 has 15 amino acids. V lost 3 bases and J 2 bases, leaving 13 bases between the germline ends. CDR3 in amino acids: CASSQAERLNYGYTF. The CDR3 DNA reads as TGTGCCAGCAGCCAGGCCGAGAGACTGAACTATGGCTACACCTTC.

The V and J genes are TRBV3-1 (or the pseudogene TRBV3-2) and TRBJ1-6; 11 bases are shared with TRBD1. The CDR3 runs 17 residues. Germline CDR1 is LGHDT and CDR2 is YNNKEL (reference sequence). Trimming at V came to 1 base and at J to 9 bases, leaving 8 bases not matched to a gene. The CDR3 sequence is CASSQATTGTGGSPLHF. DNA of the CDR3: TGTGCCAGCAGCCAAGCGACGACCGGGACAGGGGGTTCACCCCTCCACTTT.

The CDR3 nucleotides read TGCGCCAGCAGCCAAGAGATACTAGCGGCATACAATGAGCAGTTCTTC. The encoded protein is CASSQEILAAYNEQFF. This rearrangement joins TRBV4-1 to TRBJ2-1; TRBD2 aligns across 8 bases. The germline V gene encodes CDR1 MGHRA and CDR2 YSYEKL. This CDR3 is 16 amino acids long. Unmatched junction bases numbered 5, after V lost 0 bases and J lost 4 bases.

The chain has TRBV6-5 and TRBJ2-2; TRBD1 agrees at 7 bases. The ends lost 6 bases at V and 5 bases at J; junction bases unmatched: 6. Germline lookup yields CDR1 MNHEY and CDR2 SVGAGI. There are 14 residues in the CDR3. This CDR3 reads CASSLGTETGELFF. CDR3 nucleotides: TGTGCCAGCAGCCTTGGGACAGAGACCGGGGAGCTGTTTTTT.

The chain combines TRBV7-2 with TRBJ2-1; 9 bases are shared with TRBD2. J was trimmed by 8 bases and V by 0 bases; bases with no gene match: 11. The germline gives CDR1 SGHTA, CDR2 FQGNSA. The CDR3 sequence is 17 residues long. The CDR3 reads CASSLAILAGRGHEQFF. In nucleotides, the CDR3 is TGTGCCAGCAGCTTAGCGATCCTAGCGGGAAGGGGGCATGAGCAGTTCTTC. The variable domain in full, with the rest retrieved from reference TRBV7-2 and TRBJ2-1, is GAGVSQSPSNKVTEKGKDVELRCDPISGHTALYWYRQSLGQGLEFLIYFQGNSAPDKSGLPSDRFSAERTGGSVSTLTIQRTQQEDSAVYLCASSLAILAGRGHEQFFGPGTRLTVL.

The chain combines TRBV15 with TRBJ2-7; D gene uncertain. V was clipped by 0 bases and J by 5 bases, with 20 bases between them. This CDR3 contains 17 residues. CDR1 is LNHNV, CDR2 YYDKDF, per germline (reference sequence). CDR3 sequence (DNA): TGTGCCACCAGCAGAGATTCAAGGGTGTTGTTTGAGGACGAGCAGTACTTC. It is translated as CATSRDSRVLFEDEQYF.

The chain has TRBV6-5 and TRBJ2-5; TRBD1 is a possible D gene (5 bases). The CDR3 has 13 residues. Trimming pared 7 bases from V and 7 bases from J, leaving 16 bases between. Germline assignment: CDR1 MNHEY and CDR2 SVGAGI. CDR3 DNA: TGTGCCAGCATGGACAACTCGACCCGGACCCAGTACTTC. Residues: CASMDNSTRTQYF.

The rearrangement links TRBV15 to TRBJ1-1; tentatively, D is TRBD1 (6 bases). The germline CDR1 and CDR2 sequences are LNHNV and YYDKDF (reference sequence). Trimming left V 0 bases short and J 3 bases short, with 14 bases between. The CDR3 has 16 amino acids. CDR3 in DNA: TGTGCCACCAGCAGAGATTGGGCAGGGGTGGACACTGAAGCTTTCTTT. It yields the protein CATSRDWAGVDTEAFF.

The chain has TRBV4-1 and TRBJ1-4; 8 nucleotides match TRBD1. The V segment lost 4 bases and the J segment 7 bases; nucleotides outside the gene matches: 5. Germline V gene lookup returns CDR1 MGHRA and CDR2 YSYEKL. CDR3 size: 14 residues. CDR3 sequence reads: CASSPTGVGEKLFF. The CDR3, as DNA: TGCGCCAGCAGCCCGACAGGGGTTGGTGAAAAACTGTTTTTT.

The chain combines TRBV28 with TRBJ2-1; D may match TRBD1 or TRBD2 (5 bases each). Germline V gene data show CDR1 as MDHEN and CDR2 as SYDVKM. V dropped 7 bases and J dropped 7 bases, with 20 bases sitting between them. The CDR3 totals 15 residues. CDR3: CASNLIGDLENEQFF. The DNA of the CDR3 is TGTGCCAGCAATCTTATCGGGGACCTTGAGAATGAGCAGTTCTTC. Filled out from reference TRBV28 and TRBJ2-1, the complete variable domain reads DVKVTQSSRYLVKRTGEKVFLECVQDMDHENMFWYRQDPGLGLRLIYFSYDVKMKEKGDIPEGYSVSREKKERFSLILESASTNQTSMYLCASNLIGDLENEQFFGPGTRLTVL.

The CDR3 spells CASSVGLGRFDGREKLFF. CDR3 in DNA: TGTGCCAGCAGCGTAGGACTCGGGCGGTTTGATGGGCGTGAAAAACTGTTTTTT. The V gene is TRBV9, the J gene TRBJ1-4, with no clear D. V was cut by 0 bases and J by 7 bases, with 22 bases left in between. The CDR3 length is 18 residues. Germline-derived CDR1 and CDR2 are SGDLS and YYNGEE. Full variable domain (missing parts from reference TRBV9 and TRBJ1-4): DSGVTQTPKHLITATGQRVTLRCSPRSGDLSVYWYQQSLDQGLQFLIQYYNGEERAKGNILERFSAQQFPDLHSELNLSSLELGDSALYFCASSVGLGRFDGREKLFFGSGTQLSVL.

This clone came up once. The J gene is TRBJ2-6, the V gene TRBV19; 8 positions match TRBD1. This CDR3 region has 17 residues. V shed 4 bases, J shed 0 bases, and the junction held 5 bases outside the gene matches. CDR1 and CDR2 from the germline V gene are LNHDA and SQIVND (reference sequence). CDR3 in DNA: TGTGCCAGTAGTACCGGGACAGGTGGCTCTGGGGCCAACGTCCTGACTTTC. This translates into CASSTGTGGSGANVLTF. Supplemented by reference TRBV19 and TRBJ2-6, the full variable domain reads DGGITQSPKYLFRKEGQNVTLSCEQNLNHDAMYWYRQDPGQGLRLIYYSQIVNDFQKGDIAEGYSVSREKKESFPLTVTSAQKNPTAFYLCASSTGTGGSGANVLTFGAGSRLTVL.

V gene TRBV6-2 or TRBV6-3 combines with J gene TRBJ1-5; 7 positions match TRBD1. This CDR3 region has 19 residues. V shed 8 bases, J shed 0 bases, and the junction held 19 bases outside the gene matches. Germline CDR1 MNHEY, CDR2 SVGEGT. Here the CDR3 reads CASCPAVGGRGYSNQPQHF. The CDR3, as DNA: TGTGCCAGCTGCCCCGCCGTGGGGGGCAGGGGGTATAGCAATCAGCCCCAGCATTTT.

V and J are TRBV5-1 and TRBJ2-7; D unresolved. The CDR3 is made up of 15 amino acids. Germline assignment: CDR1 SGHRS and CDR2 YFSETQ. V gave up 0 bases and J gave up 0 bases, with 10 bases separating them. The CDR3 loop reads CASSLGRTFSYEQYF. The CDR3 DNA reads TGCGCCAGCAGCTTGGGCAGAACCTTCTCCTACGAGCAGTACTTC.

The V call is TRBV2, the J call TRBJ1-5, with 7 bases fitting TRBD1. CDR1 is SNHLY, CDR2 FYNNEI, per germline. The CDR3 runs 13 residues. V dropped 8 bases and J dropped 4; count of bases not matched to a gene: 5. CDR3 nucleotide sequence: TGTGCCAGCGGCAGGGGGAGTAATCAGCCCCAGCATTTT. It encodes CASGRGSNQPQHF.

The chain carries TRBV11-2 and TRBJ2-3, with unresolved D. Germline assignment: CDR1 SGHAT and CDR2 FQNNGV. The CDR3 is made up of 15 amino acids. Deletions cut 0 bases from V and 2 bases from J, with 9 bases between. The CDR3 is CASSLEGRTTDTQYF. For the CDR3, the DNA is TGTGCCAGCAGCTTAGAGGGCCGCACCACAGATACGCAGTATTTT.

This clone came up a few times. The chain links TRBV29-1 to TRBJ2-6; 8 bases are shared with TRBD1. Per germline, CDR1 SQVTM and CDR2 ANQGSEA. J lost 1 base, V lost 5 bases, and 1 base had no gene match. The CDR3 consists of 14 residues. Here the CDR3 reads CSVRQGSGANVLTF. The CDR3 coding sequence is TGCAGCGTTAGACAGGGGTCTGGGGCCAACGTCCTGACTTTC.

This chain uses TRBV7-8 with TRBJ2-1, with D possibly TRBD1 on 6 matching bases. The V end lost 6 bases, the J end lost 0 bases, and 12 bases lay between the germline ends. Germline V CDR1 and CDR2: SGHVS, FQNEAQ. This CDR3 comprises 15 residues. The CDR3 DNA follows: TGTGCCAGCAGTACTAGGGGGATCTCCTACAATGAGCAGTTCTTC. This encodes CASSTRGISYNEQFF. Together with reference TRBV7-8 and TRBJ2-1, the CDR3 gives the full variable domain: GAGVSQSPRYKVAKRGQDVALRCDPISGHVSLFWYQQALGQGPEFLTYFQNEAQLDKSGLPSDRFFAERPEGSVSTLKIQRTQQEDSAVYLCASSTRGISYNEQFFGPGTRLTVL.

The chain carries TRBV19 and TRBJ1-1; tentatively, D is TRBD1 (6 bases). Trimming cost V 4 bases and J 10 bases, with 22 bases left between them. This CDR3 comprises 15 residues. CDR1 LNHDA and CDR2 SQIVND come from the germline V gene (reference sequence). The CDR3 here is CASSTTAGVGTAAFF. The CDR3 region has the DNA TGTGCCAGTAGTACCACCGCAGGGGTTGGGACGGCAGCTTTCTTT.

The genes are TRBV6-5 and TRBJ1-1; D remains unclear. CDR1 is MNHEY and CDR2 is SVGAGI in the germline V gene. Trimming removed 7 bases at V and 0 bases at J, with 12 bases between. There are 14 residues in the CDR3. CDR3 DNA sequence: TGTGCCAGCAACCCCGGACGCATGAACACTGAAGCTTTCTTT. Its translation: CASNPGRMNTEAFF.

The rearrangement links TRBV11-2 to TRBJ1-1; 7 bases match TRBD1. The CDR3 covers 15 residues. Germline trimming cut 7 bases from V and 5 bases from J; bases unmatched to any gene: 13. Germline V CDR1 and CDR2: SGHAT, FQNNGV. This CDR3 reads CASKGVRTGRTEAFF. The CDR3 DNA is TGTGCCAGCAAAGGGGTACGGACAGGTCGGACTGAAGCTTTCTTT.

This chain connects TRBV4-1 to TRBJ2-1; 12 bases line up with TRBD2. The germline gives CDR1 MGHRA, CDR2 YSYEKL. Germline trimming cut 3 bases from V and 16 bases from J; bases unmatched to any gene: 10. The CDR3 is made up of 14 amino acids. The CDR3 reads CASSQGLAGPTDFF. CDR3 DNA sequence: TGCGCCAGCAGCCAGGGACTAGCGGGCCCGACTGACTTCTTC.

The rearrangement joins TRBV29-1 to TRBJ2-5, with TRBD1 as a possible D gene (6 bases). Germline CDR1 reads SQVTM; CDR2 reads ANQGSEA. V lost 8 bases and J 3 bases, leaving 16 bases between the germline ends. The CDR3 has 13 residues. Here the CDR3 reads CSTTGSPKETQYF. For the CDR3, the DNA is TGCAGCACCACAGGGTCGCCTAAAGAGACCCAGTACTTC.

The chain joins TRBV9 to TRBJ1-2; perhaps TRBD1 as D (6 bases). The CDR3 runs to 15 residues. Germline V lookup: CDR1 SGDLS, CDR2 YYNGEE. V was clipped by 3 bases and J by 0 bases, with 12 bases between them. The CDR3: CASSAHTGSNYGYTF. DNA for the CDR3: TGTGCCAGCAGCGCACATACAGGGTCTAACTATGGCTACACCTTC.

This clone was detected once. The chain employs TRBV13 and TRBJ2-2; D may match TRBD1 or TRBD2 (6 bases each). V gave up 5 bases and J gave up 7 bases, with 20 bases separating them. There are 16 residues in the CDR3. Per germline, CDR1 PRHDT and CDR2 FYEKMQ (reference sequence). This CDR3 reads CASSDHGSPRGGELFF. The CDR3 DNA reads TGTGCCAGCAGCGATCACGGGAGCCCCAGGGGCGGGGAGCTGTTTTTT.